This T cell receptor (beta chain) emerged from a study of T cell changes during pregnancy in multiple sclerosis. Generated by immunoSEQ multiplex PCR, the TCRdb table keeps only in-frame clones and is missing some. The sample yields about 92,000 clones, about 93% seen once. Germline values: CDR1 SGHAT, CDR2 FQNNGV. The CDR3 totals 15 residues. V was pared by 4 bases and J by 5 bases, with 17 bases between. Sequencing was performed on peripheral blood, taken in the first trimester of pregnancy. V usage is TRBV11-2 and J usage is TRBJ2-5; D is possibly TRBD1 (5 bases). The TCR was taken from a female donor with multiple sclerosis, enrolled in a pregnancy study. The DNA for the CDR3 is TGTGCCAGCAGCTATGCACCAGGGTCGCGGGAGACCCAGTACTTC. Translating it yields CASSYAPGSRETQYF.